This TCR beta chain was recovered during a study of T cell responses to AZD1222 COVID-19 vaccine. Study-wide context: Pooled together were second doses at about 4 or about 12 weeks. Points from the study as a whole: The donor group comprised mostly white British people and more females; the analysis possibly underestimated clonal diversity. Spike-specific TCR breadth and depth both grew after two AZD1222 doses. Spike regions recognized by vaccine-associated CD4 TCRs spanned the protein, led by 160-218 and 743-854.

In regard to this clone: The antigen remains unidentified.

Libraries were prepared by immunoSEQ multiplex PCR; TCRdb keeps only in-frame clonotypes and omits some of them. The sample holds about 150,000 clones, 93% seen once. Per the germline V gene, CDR1 is SGHAT and CDR2 is FQNNGV. Germline trimming cut 1 base from V and 3 bases from J; bases unmatched to any gene: 4. This CDR3 is built from 15 residues. The chain carries TRBV11-2 and TRBJ2-3; TRBD1 matches 7 bases. The source is an adult in good health. The material sequenced was peripheral blood, taken on day 0 of AZD1222 vaccination. In nucleotides, the CDR3 is TGTGCCAGCAGCTTAGGGGTCAGGGGGACAGATACGCAGTATTTT. It codes for CASSLGVRGTDTQYF.